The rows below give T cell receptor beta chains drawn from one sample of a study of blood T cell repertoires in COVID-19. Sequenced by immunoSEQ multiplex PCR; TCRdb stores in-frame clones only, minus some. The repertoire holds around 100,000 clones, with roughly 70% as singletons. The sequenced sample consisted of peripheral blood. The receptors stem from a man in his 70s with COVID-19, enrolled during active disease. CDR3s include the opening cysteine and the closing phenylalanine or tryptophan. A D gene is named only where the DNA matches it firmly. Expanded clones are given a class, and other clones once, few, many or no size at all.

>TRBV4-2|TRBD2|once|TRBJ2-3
TGTGCCAGCAGCCAAAACATCCCTAGCGGGATTACAGATACGCAGTATTTT
CASSQNIPSGITDTQYF
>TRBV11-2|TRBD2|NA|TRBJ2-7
TGTGCCAGCAGCTTAGCCTCCGGGACTAGCGGGAGGAGCTCCTACGAGCAGTACTTC
CASSLASGTSGRSSYEQYF
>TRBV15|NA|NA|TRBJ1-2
TGTGCCACCAGCAGAGACCACGCAGGGACAAACTATGGCTACACCTTC
CATSRDHAGTNYGYTF
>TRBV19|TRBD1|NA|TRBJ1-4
TGTGCCAGTGCCATGTTATCCGGGACAGGGTACGAAAAACTGTTTTTT
CASAMLSGTGYEKLFF
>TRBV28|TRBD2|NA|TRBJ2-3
TGTGCCAGCAGTCCAGCGGGAGTAGCTGATACGCAGTATTTT
CASSPAGVADTQYF
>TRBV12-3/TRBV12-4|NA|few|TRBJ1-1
TGTGCCAGCAGCCCCGACAGAGAAGCTTTCTTT
CASSPDREAFF
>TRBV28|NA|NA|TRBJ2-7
TGTGCCAGCAGCCGACGACAGAACTATAACGACGAGCAGTACTTC
CASSRRQNYNDEQYF
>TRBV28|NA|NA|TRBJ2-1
TGTGCCAGCAGTTTATCCCCTGGGGCTCCCCTCTACAATGAGCAGTTCTTC
CASSLSPGAPLYNEQFF
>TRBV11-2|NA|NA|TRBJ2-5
TGTGCCAGCAGCTTTATGCGGGATGGAACGGAGACCCAGTACTTC
CASSFMRDGTETQYF
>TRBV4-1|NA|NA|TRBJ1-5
TGCGCCAGCAGCCAATCCGGGAGTCAGCCCCAGCATTTT
CASSQSGSQPQHF
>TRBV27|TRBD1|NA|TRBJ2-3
TGTGCCAGCAGTTTATCCGGACAGGGCATCACAGATACGCAGTATTTT
CASSLSGQGITDTQYF